The 10 T cell receptor beta chains reported below all come from one sample, sequenced in a study of blood T cell repertoires in COVID-19. Profiled with immunoSEQ multiplex PCR; TCRdb holds only in-frame clones, not every one. Seen here are about 250,000 clones, nearly 90% observed once, and the top ten hold roughly 3%. The sample comprised peripheral blood. The receptor source for this set is a young man with active or convalescent COVID-19.

The chain has TRBV7-6 and TRBJ2-4, with D perhaps matching TRBD1 (5 bases). This CDR3 is built from 15 residues. V was cut by 5 bases and J by 1 base, with 12 bases left in between. Germline values: CDR1 SGHVS, CDR2 FNYEAQ. The CDR3: CASSQIRGAKNIQYF. The CDR3 coding sequence is TGTGCCAGCAGCCAAATTAGGGGTGCCAAAAACATTCAGTACTTC.

The chain combines TRBV29-1 with TRBJ2-7; D ambiguous. The CDR3 runs to 13 residues. V lost 4 bases and J 2 bases, leaving 12 bases between the germline ends. Germline CDR1 is SQVTM and CDR2 is ANQGSEA. The CDR3 here is CSVGQTDTYEQYF. CDR3 coding DNA: TGCAGCGTTGGTCAAACCGACACCTACGAGCAGTACTTC.

Only a few counts were recorded for this clone. This chain uses TRBV9 with TRBJ1-3; no clear D. Deletions cut 1 base from V and 0 bases from J, with 8 bases between. The CDR3 covers 15 residues. Germline values: CDR1 SGDLS, CDR2 YYNGEE. The CDR3 here is CASSVSGDSGNTIYF. The CDR3 bases are TGTGCCAGCAGCGTATCTGGAGACTCTGGAAACACCATATATTTT.

The chain carries TRBV3-1 (or the pseudogene TRBV3-2) and TRBJ1-5, with TRBD1 matching 8 bases. Germline CDR1 and CDR2: LGHDT and YNNKEL (reference sequence). The CDR3 loop spans 16 amino acids. CDR3: CASSQAGGILNQPQHF. The CDR3 region has the DNA TGTGCATCCAGCCAGGCAGGGGGCATCCTTAATCAGCCCCAGCATTTT.

This rearrangement joins TRBV7-2 to TRBJ1-5, with D hard to call. V was shortened by 2 bases and J by 0 bases, with 11 bases between the two germline ends. CDR1 SGHTA and CDR2 FQGNSA come from the germline V gene. The CDR3 contains 16 residues. CDR3 sequence: CASSLFWAASNQPQHF. Written as DNA, the CDR3 is TGTGCCAGCAGCTTATTTTGGGCAGCTAGCAATCAGCCCCAGCATTTT. Combining the CDR3 with reference TRBV7-2 and TRBJ1-5 gives the whole variable domain GAGVSQSPSNKVTEKGKDVELRCDPISGHTALYWYRQSLGQGLEFLIYFQGNSAPDKSGLPSDRFSAERTGGSVSTLTIQRTQQEDSAVYLCASSLFWAASNQPQHFGDGTRLSIL.

The chain has TRBV18 and TRBJ2-7; a weak D match, TRBD1 (6 bases). Germline V lookup: CDR1 KGHSH, CDR2 LQKENI. The germline V and J ends were trimmed by 6 bases and 2 bases, with 14 bases remaining between them. The CDR3 is 14 amino acids. The CDR3 DNA is TGTGCCAGCTCGGGAAGGGACAACACCTACGAGCAGTACTTC. As protein: CASSGRDNTYEQYF.

This chain links TRBV15 with TRBJ1-6; no reliable D call. The germline V gene has CDR1 LNHNV and CDR2 YYDKDF (reference sequence). The CDR3 runs 15 residues. V gave up 0 bases and J gave up 7 bases, with 10 bases separating them. DNA for the CDR3: TGTGCCACCAGCAGAGATGGACTAGAAAATTCACCCCTCCACTTT. It codes for CATSRDGLENSPLHF.

This clone has a handful of counts. The chain links TRBV27 to TRBJ1-6; D uncertain. In germline, CDR1 is MNHEY, CDR2 SMNVEV (reference sequence). V lost 5 bases and J lost 7, with 12 bases in between. The CDR3 contains 14 residues. The DNA for the CDR3 is TGTGCCAGCAGTCCAGGACTGATGAATTCACCCCTCCACTTT. Amino acids: CASSPGLMNSPLHF.

The gene calls are TRBV5-1 and TRBJ1-6; TRBD1 might be the D (5 bases). The ends were cut back, 0 bases at V and 10 bases at J, with 17 bases in the middle. CDR1 is SGHRS, CDR2 YFSETQ, per germline. The CDR3 runs 16 residues. The CDR3 protein is CASSLVAGRLKSPLHF. Written as DNA, the CDR3 is TGCGCCAGCAGCTTGGTGGCAGGGCGTCTGAAATCACCCCTCCACTTT.

The chain joins TRBV9 to TRBJ2-1, with TRBD2 identical over 14 bases. Germline CDR1 reads SGDLS; CDR2 reads YYNGEE. V shed 5 bases, J shed 10 bases, and the junction held 2 bases outside the gene matches. The CDR3 covers 13 residues. The CDR3 region is CASSGLAGGEQFF. In DNA, the CDR3 is TGTGCCAGCAGTGGACTAGCGGGAGGAGAGCAGTTCTTC.